The source of this T cell receptor beta chain is a study of PD-1 blockade in mismatch repair-deficient tumors. The protocol was immunoSEQ multiplex PCR, while the TCRdb copy is restricted to in-frame clones and leaves out a portion. The profile covers more than 40,000 clones, with approximately 81% appearing a single time and roughly 8.1% taken by the ten largest. Germline lookup yields CDR1 MNHEY and CDR2 SVGAGI. The CDR3 runs to 13 residues. Trimming stripped 8 bases from V and 0 bases from J, with 10 bases between. The chain joins TRBV6-5 to TRBJ1-1; the D gene is possibly TRBD1 (6 bases). This receptor was obtained from an adult with mismatch repair-deficient cancer. The sequencing used peripheral blood, collected about 20 weeks after starting pembrolizumab. The CDR3 DNA follows: TGTGCCAGCCGGAGGGGGATGAACACTGAAGCTTTCTTT. This sequence encodes CASRRGMNTEAFF.